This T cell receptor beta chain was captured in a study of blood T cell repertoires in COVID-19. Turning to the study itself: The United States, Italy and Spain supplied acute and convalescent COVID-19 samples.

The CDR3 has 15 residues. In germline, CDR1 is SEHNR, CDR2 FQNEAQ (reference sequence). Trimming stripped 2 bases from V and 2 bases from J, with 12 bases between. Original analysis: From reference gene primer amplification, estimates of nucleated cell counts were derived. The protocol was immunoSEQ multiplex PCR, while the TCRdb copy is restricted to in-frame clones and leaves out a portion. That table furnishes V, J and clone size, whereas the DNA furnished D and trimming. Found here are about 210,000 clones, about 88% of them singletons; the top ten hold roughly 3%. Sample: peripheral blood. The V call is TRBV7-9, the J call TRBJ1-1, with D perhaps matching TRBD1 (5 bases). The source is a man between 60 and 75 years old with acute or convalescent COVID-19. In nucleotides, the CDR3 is TGTGCCAGCAGCTTAAGGGCAGGGACTAACACTGAAGCTTTCTTT. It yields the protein CASSLRAGTNTEAFF.